This TCR beta chain was retrieved from a study of cytomegalovirus exposure and HLA in healthy donors. Study-level points and caveats: The authors enumerated 180 or so TCR beta chains as linked to cytomegalovirus. Rarity held for most TCR sequences, but there were some public TCRs that occurred in many donors.

With respect to this clone: Its specificity is not known.

The germline V and J ends were trimmed by 4 bases and 3 bases, with 11 bases remaining between them. Germline assignment: CDR1 SEHNR and CDR2 FQNEAQ (reference sequence). This CDR3 has 14 amino acids. In the PCR, 60 Vbeta and 13 Jbeta primers were used. The data were produced by immunoSEQ multiplex PCR, yet TCRdb's version contains in-frame clones alone and is incomplete. Of over 150,000 clones listed, around 80% are singletons. This cohort consisted of healthy bone marrow donors. Though probably carrying unrecorded immune exposures, donors were nominally healthy at sampling. The clonotype comes from a woman in her fifties or sixties in good health and CMV-seropositive. The sample comprised PBMCs. V and J are TRBV7-9 and TRBJ2-3, with D tentatively TRBD1 (5 bases). The CDR3 region is CASSSKTVTDTQYF. The CDR3 region has the DNA TGTGCCAGCAGCTCCAAGACAGTTACAGATACGCAGTATTTT. Variable domain in full (rest from reference TRBV7-9 and TRBJ2-3): DTGVSQNPRHKITKRGQNVTFRCDPISEHNRLYWYRQTLGQGPEFLTYFQNEAQLEKSRLLSDRFSAERPKGSFSTLEIQRTEQGDSAMYLCASSSKTVTDTQYFGPGTRLTVL.